The present entry profiles one T cell receptor beta chain with its context. Its antigen is not identified. The V end was cut by 6 bases, the J end by 0 bases, with 11 bases between. This CDR3 is 13 amino acids long. Germline V gene lookup returns CDR1 DFQATT and CDR2 SNEGSKA (reference sequence). This entry belongs to a study of T cells in Graves' hyperthyroidism and ophthalmopathy. Graves' hyperthyroidism is called stable when ophthalmopathy does not progress within 18 months. Exclusions: uncontrolled infection, other autoimmune disease, pregnancy, lactation. The PBMCs were sourced from fresh peripheral blood (approximately 10 ml). Whole-study results and caveats: In the blood, most expanded thyroid clonotypes above 0.001 appeared as well.

Amplification yielded TCR beta CDR3 regions, with RNA transcripts as the source. Using the HTBI primer set, a first-round RT-PCR was run on the TCR CDR3. From the multiplex PCR reads, TCRdb called clonotypes with MiXCR, one entry per CDR3 protein. The data show 750,000 to 950,000 distinct CDR3 sequences, over 35% seen once. This TCR came from a man aged 18 to 30 with Graves' hyperthyroidism. This chain joins TRBV20-1 and TRBJ1-2; D is unclear. Source material: blood. The CDR3 region is CSASSWTNYGYTF. The CDR3 bases are TGCAGTGCCAGCAGCTGGACTAACTATGGCTACACCTTC.